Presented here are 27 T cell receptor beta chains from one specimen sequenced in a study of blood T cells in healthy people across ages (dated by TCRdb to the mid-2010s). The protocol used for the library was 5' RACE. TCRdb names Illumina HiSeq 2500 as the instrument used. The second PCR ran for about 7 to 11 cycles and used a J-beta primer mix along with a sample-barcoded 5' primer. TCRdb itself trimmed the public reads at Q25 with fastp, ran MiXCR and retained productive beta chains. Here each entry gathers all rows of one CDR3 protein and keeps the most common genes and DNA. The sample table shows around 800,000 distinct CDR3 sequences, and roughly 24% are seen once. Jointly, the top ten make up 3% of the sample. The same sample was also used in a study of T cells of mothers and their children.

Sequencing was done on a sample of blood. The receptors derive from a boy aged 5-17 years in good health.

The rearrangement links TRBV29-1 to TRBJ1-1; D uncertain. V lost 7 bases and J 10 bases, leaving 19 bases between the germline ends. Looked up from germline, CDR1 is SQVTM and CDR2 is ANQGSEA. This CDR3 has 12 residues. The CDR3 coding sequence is TGCAGCGCGACCCGGGCCACGGCAGGAGCTTTCTTT. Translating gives CSATRATAGAFF.

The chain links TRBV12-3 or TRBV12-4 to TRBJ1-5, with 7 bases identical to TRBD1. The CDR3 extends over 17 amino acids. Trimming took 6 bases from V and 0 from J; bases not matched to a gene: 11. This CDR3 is CASSFSDRVCSNQPQHF. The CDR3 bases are TGTGCCAGCAGCTTTTCAGACAGGGTTTGTAGCAATCAGCCCCAGCATTTT.

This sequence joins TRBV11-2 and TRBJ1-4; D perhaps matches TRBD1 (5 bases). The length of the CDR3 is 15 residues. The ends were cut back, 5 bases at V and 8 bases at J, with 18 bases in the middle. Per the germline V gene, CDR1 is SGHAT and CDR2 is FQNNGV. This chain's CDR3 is CASSGAGNSREKLFF. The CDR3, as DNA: TGTGCCAGCAGCGGGGCAGGGAATTCCCGAGAAAAACTGTTTTTT. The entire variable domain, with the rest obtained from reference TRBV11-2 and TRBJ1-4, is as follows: EAGVAQSPRYKIIEKRQSVAFWCNPISGHATLYWYQQILGQGPKLLIQFQNNGVVDDSQLPKDRFSAERLKGVDSTLKIQPAKLEDSAVYLCASSGAGNSREKLFFGSGTQLSVL.

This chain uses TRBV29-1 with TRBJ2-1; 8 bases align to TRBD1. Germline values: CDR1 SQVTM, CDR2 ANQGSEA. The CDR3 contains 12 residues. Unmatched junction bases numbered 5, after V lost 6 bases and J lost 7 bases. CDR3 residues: CSVQGALNEQFF. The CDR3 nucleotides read TGCAGCGTCCAGGGGGCGTTGAATGAGCAGTTCTTC.

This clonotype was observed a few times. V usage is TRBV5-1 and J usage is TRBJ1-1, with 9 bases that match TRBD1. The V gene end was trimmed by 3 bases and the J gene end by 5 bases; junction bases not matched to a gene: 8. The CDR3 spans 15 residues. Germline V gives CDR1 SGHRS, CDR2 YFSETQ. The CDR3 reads CASSSSTGGITEAFF. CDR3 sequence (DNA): TGCGCCAGCAGCTCCTCGACAGGGGGGATAACTGAAGCTTTCTTT.

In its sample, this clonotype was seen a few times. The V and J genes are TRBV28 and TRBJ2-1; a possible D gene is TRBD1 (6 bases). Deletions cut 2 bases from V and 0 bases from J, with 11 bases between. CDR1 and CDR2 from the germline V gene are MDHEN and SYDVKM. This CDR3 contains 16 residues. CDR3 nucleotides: TGTGCCAGCAGTTTAGACAGGTGGGGCTCCTACAATGAGCAGTTCTTC. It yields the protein CASSLDRWGSYNEQFF.

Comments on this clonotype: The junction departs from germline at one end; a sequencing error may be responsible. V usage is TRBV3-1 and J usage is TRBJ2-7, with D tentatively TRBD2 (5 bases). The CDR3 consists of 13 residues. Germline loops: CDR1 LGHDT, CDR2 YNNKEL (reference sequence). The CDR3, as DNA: TGTGTCAGCGGCGGGCGCAGAAACTACGAGCAGTACTTC. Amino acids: CVSGGRRNYEQYF.

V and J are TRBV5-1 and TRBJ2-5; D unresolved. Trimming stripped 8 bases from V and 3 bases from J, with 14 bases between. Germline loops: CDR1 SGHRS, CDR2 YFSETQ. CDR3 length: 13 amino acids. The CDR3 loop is CASSSASKETQYF. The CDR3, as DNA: TGCGCCAGTTCCTCTGCTTCCAAAGAGACCCAGTACTTC.

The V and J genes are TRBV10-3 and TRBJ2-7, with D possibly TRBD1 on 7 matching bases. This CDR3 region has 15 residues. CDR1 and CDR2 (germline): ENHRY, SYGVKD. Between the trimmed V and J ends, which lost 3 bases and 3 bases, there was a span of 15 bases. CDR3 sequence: CAISDRGQGGYEQYF. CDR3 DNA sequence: TGTGCCATCAGTGACCGAGGTCAGGGGGGCTACGAGCAGTACTTC.

The CDR3 loop is CASSPSGGGAGEQFF. CDR3 bases: TGTGCCAGCAGTCCTAGCGGGGGGGGAGCTGGTGAGCAGTTCTTC. The chain combines TRBV12-3 or TRBV12-4 with TRBJ2-7, with 12 bases fitting TRBD2. Judging by the DNA end, TRBJ2-1 fits better; the J call may be wrong. The CDR3 has 15 residues.

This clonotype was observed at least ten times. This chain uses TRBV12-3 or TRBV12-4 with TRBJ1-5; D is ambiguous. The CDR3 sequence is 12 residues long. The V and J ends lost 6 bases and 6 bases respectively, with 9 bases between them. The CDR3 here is CASSFLGQPQHF. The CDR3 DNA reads TGTGCCAGCAGCTTTCTCGGTCAGCCCCAGCATTTT.

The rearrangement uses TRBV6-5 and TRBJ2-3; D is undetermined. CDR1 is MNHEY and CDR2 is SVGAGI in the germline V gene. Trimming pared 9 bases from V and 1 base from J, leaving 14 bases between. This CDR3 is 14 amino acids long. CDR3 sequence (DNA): TGTGCCAGGTGGGGTACTAACCGCACAGATACGCAGTATTTT. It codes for CARWGTNRTDTQYF.

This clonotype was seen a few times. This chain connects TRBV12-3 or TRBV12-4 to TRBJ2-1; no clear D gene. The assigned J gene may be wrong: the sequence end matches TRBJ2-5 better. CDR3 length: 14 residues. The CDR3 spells CASSFTGVEETQYF. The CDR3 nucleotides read TGTGCCAGCAGTTTCACGGGTGTGGAAGAGACCCAGTACTTC.

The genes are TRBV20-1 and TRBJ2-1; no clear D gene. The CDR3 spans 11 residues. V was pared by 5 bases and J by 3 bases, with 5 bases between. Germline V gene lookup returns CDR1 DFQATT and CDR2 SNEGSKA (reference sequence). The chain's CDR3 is CSASFYNEQFF. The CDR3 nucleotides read TGCAGTGCTTCGTTCTACAATGAGCAGTTCTTC.

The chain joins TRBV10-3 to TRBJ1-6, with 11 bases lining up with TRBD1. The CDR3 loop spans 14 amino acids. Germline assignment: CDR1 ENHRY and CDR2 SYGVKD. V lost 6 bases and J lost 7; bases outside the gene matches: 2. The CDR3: CAIRGQGANSPLHF. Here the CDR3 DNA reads TGTGCCATCAGAGGACAGGGGGCGAATTCACCCCTCCACTTT.

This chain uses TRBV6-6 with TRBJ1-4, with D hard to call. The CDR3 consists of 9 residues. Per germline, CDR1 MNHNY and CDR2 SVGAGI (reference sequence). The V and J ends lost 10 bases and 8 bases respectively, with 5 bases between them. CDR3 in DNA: TGTGCCAACTGGGAAAAACTGTTTTTT. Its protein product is CANWEKLFF.

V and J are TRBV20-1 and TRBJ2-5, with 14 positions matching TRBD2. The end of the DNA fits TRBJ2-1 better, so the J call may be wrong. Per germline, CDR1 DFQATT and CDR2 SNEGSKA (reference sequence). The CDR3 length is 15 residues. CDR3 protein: CSATLTSGGAAEQFF. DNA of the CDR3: TGCAGTGCTACACTGACTAGCGGGGGGGCCGCTGAGCAGTTCTTC.

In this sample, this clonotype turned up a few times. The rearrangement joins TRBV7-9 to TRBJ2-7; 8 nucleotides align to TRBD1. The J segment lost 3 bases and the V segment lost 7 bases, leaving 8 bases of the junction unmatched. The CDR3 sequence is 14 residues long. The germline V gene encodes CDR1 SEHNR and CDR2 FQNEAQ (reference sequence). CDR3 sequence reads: CASTNRGANYEQYF. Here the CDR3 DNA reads TGTGCCAGCACCAACAGGGGGGCCAACTACGAGCAGTACTTC.

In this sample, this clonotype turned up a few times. CDR3 sequence: CSARPPPGAGGPGETQYF. For the CDR3, the DNA is TGCAGTGCTAGGCCCCCCCCTGGTGCGGGGGGGCCCGGGGAGACCCAGTACTTC. The chain employs TRBV20-1 and TRBJ2-5, with 9 bases aligning to TRBD2. CDR3 length equals 18 residues. J was trimmed by 5 bases and V by 3 bases; bases with no gene match: 19. The germline V gene encodes CDR1 DFQATT and CDR2 SNEGSKA (reference sequence).

Here the CDR3 DNA reads TGCAGTAAGACAGGGGGCGGAGGCAATGAGCAGTTCTTC. Its translation is CSKTGGGGNEQFF. V is TRBV29-1 and J is TRBJ2-1, with 10 bases matching TRBD1. This CDR3 contains 13 residues. CDR1 is SQVTM, CDR2 ANQGSEA, per germline.

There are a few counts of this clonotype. The CDR3: CASSLARTGGTEAFF. Here the CDR3 DNA reads TGTGCCAGCAGCTTAGCGAGGACGGGCGGGACTGAAGCTTTCTTT. The chain uses TRBV13 and TRBJ1-1; D not resolved. There are 15 residues in the CDR3. Trimming removed 1 base from V and 5 bases from J, with 14 bases in between. CDR1 is PRHDT, CDR2 FYEKMQ, per germline (reference sequence).

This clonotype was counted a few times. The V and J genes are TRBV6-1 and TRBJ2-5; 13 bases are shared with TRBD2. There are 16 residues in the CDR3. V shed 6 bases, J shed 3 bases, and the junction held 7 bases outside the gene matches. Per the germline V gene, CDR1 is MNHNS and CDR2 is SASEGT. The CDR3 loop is CASSREGLAGEETQYF. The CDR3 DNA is TGTGCCAGCAGCCGCGAAGGACTAGCGGGGGAAGAGACCCAGTACTTC.

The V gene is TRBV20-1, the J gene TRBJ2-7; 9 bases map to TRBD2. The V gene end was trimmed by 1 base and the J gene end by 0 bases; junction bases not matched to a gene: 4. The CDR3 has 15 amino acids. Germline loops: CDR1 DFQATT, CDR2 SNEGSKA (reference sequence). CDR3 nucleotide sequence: TGCAGTGCTAGAGGGTGGACTAGCGACTCCTACGAGCAGTACTTC. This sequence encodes CSARGWTSDSYEQYF.

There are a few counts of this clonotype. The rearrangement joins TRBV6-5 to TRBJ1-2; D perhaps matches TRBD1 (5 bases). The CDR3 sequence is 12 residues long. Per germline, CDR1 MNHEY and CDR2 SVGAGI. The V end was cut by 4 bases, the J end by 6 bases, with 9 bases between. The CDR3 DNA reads TGTGCCAGCAGTTCCAGGGTCCATGGCTACACCTTC. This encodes CASSSRVHGYTF.

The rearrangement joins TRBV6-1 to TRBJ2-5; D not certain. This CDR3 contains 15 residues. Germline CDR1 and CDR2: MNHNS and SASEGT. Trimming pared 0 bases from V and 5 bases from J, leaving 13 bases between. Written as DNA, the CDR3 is TGTGCCAGCAGTGAAGCGTCGGGCAAGCTGGAGACCCAGTACTTC. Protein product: CASSEASGKLETQYF.

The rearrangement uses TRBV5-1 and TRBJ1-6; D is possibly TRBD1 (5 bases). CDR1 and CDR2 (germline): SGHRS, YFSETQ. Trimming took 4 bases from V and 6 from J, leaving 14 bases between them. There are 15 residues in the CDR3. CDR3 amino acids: CASSPREAGNSPLHF. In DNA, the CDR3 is TGCGCCAGCAGCCCCAGGGAAGCTGGTAATTCACCCCTCCACTTT.

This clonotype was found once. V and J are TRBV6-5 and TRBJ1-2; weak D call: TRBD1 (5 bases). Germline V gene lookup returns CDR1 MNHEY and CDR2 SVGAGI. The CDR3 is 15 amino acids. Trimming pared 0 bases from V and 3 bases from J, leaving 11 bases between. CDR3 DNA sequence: TGTGCCAGCAGTTACTCGCACAGGACCTACTATGGCTACACCTTC. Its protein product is CASSYSHRTYYGYTF.